This is a list of T cell receptor beta chains from one sample in a study of breast tumors, draining lymph nodes, adjacent tissues. In TCRdb, the multiplex PCR reads were re-called with MiXCR into one record per CDR3 protein. The table has over 250,000 distinct CDR3 sequences, under 35% seen once; the top ten hold about 1%. Sample: axillary lymph node tissue. The receptors shown here come from a female donor with breast cancer. Some clones in this sample may be carry-over from other donors' samples. Each CDR3 is given with its conserved first and last residue. Each record gives: CDR3 protein, V gene.

CASSLAGRIRNQPQHF | TRBV12-3/TRBV12-4
CASSISYRNTEAFF | TRBV19
CASGLPPSGSSYNEQFF | TRBV7-6
CSARYRDYGYTF | TRBV20-1
CASRTIGLVREETQYF | TRBV12-3/TRBV12-4
CSVTGWTGELFF | TRBV29-1
CAWSPDYNEQFF | TRBV30
CSAPSGFEQETQYF | TRBV20-1
CSARDSGTGMGNEQFF | TRBV20-1
CASSWGLALLSYEQYF | TRBV7-8
CASSEYEGGTSGNLAKNIQYF | TRBV25-1
CASSLIERATYEQYF | TRBV28
CASSSRVDTGELFF | TRBV6-1
CASSDRRYMEAFF | TRBV2
CASSPPGFQGELFF | TRBV18
CAWSVNSNQPQHF | TRBV30
CSAQTGAIRYNSPLHF | TRBV20-1
CASSLTQGAGELFF | TRBV12-3/TRBV12-4
CASSFRTGEPGELFF | TRBV7-9
CASSRTGISGTQYF | TRBV27
CASSQDLPGQGWYETQYF | TRBV4-3
CATSDIETQYF | TRBV24-1
CAWIPSVIGTQYF | TRBV30
CASRPTTSLSTDTQYF | TRBV6-2/TRBV6-3
CASSPGQGASEQFF | TRBV7-2
CASGNVASGDQETQYF | TRBV6-6
CAWSVRLTYEQYF | TRBV30
CASTAGRGGNQPQHF | TRBV28
CASSLLYRTITDTQYF | TRBV5-6
CSVELAGDSYEQYF | TRBV29-1
CATSRDPRRNIQYF | TRBV15
CASSLWPNRDNEQFF | TRBV7-2
CASSFRQGVGQPQHF | TRBV7-3
CASSLVREGAPLHF | TRBV12-3/TRBV12-4
CSADHSGSSDEQFF | TRBV20-1
CASSPPLGGYTF | TRBV18
CASSGKGGIFTEAFF | TRBV7-6
CASSNQHSGANVLTF | TRBV19
CATTQGQGAADTQYF | TRBV24-1
CASSQVGGREEGTGELFF | TRBV4-1
CSAPPTGPSTDTQYF | TRBV20-1
CASSPRAVERYTF | TRBV5-5
CASRTIPSTDTQYF | TRBV5-1
CASSPRAGALSYEQYF | TRBV9
CSAGLVDTQYF | TRBV29-1
CASSLTSGTYNEQFF | TRBV11-2
CSATVPRELFF | TRBV29-1
CSAPSGSSNEQFF | TRBV20-1
CASSPTVSSYNSPLHF | TRBV18
CASSTANYGYTF | TRBV28
CASSSSGGRATGELFF | TRBV7-8
CASSFFGSPETQYF | TRBV7-9
CSARTVSYNSPLHF | TRBV20-1
CASNLGGSNYGYTF | TRBV28
CASSLVRGRGQYF | TRBV5-1